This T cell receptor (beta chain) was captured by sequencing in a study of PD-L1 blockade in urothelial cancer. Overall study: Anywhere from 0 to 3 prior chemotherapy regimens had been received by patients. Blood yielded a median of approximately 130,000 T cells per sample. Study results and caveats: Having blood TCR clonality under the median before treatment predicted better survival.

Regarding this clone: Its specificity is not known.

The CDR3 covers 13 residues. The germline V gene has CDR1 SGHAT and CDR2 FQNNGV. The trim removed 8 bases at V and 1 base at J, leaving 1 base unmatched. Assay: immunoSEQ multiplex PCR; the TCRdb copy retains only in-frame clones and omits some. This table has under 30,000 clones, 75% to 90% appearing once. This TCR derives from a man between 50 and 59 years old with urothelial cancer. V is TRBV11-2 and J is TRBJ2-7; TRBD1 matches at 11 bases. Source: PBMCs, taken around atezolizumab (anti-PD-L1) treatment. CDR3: CASGQGASYEQYF. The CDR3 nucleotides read TGTGCCAGCGGACAGGGGGCGTCCTACGAGCAGTACTTC. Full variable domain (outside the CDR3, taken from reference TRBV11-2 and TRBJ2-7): EAGVAQSPRYKIIEKRQSVAFWCNPISGHATLYWYQQILGQGPKLLIQFQNNGVVDDSQLPKDRFSAERLKGVDSTLKIQPAKLEDSAVYLCASGQGASYEQYFGPGTRLTVT.